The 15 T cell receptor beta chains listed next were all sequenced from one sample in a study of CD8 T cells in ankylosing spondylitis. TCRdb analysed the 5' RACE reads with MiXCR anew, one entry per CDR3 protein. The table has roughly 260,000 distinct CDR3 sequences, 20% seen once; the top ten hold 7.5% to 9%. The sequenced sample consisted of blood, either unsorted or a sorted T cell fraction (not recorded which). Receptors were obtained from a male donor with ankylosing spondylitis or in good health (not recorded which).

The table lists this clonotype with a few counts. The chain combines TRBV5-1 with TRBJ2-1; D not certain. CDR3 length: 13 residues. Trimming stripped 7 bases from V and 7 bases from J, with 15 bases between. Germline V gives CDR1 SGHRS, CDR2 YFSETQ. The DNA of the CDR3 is TGCGCCAGCTTTCAAGGGATATGGAATGAGCAGTTCTTC. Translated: CASFQGIWNEQFF.

DNA of the CDR3: TGTGCCAGCAGCGCCCGACAGGGTTCTGGGGCCAACGTCCTGACTTTC. Its protein is CASSARQGSGANVLTF. V is TRBV6-1 and J is TRBJ2-6, with 7 bases lining up with TRBD1. Germline CDR1 MNHNS, CDR2 SASEGT. The CDR3 has 16 amino acids. Losses at the gene ends were 6 bases for V and 1 base for J; bases not matched to a gene: 6.

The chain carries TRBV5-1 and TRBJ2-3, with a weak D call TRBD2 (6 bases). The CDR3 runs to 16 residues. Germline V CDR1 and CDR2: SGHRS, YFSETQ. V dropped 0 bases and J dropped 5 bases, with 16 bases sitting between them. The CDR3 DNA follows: TGCGCCAGCAGCTTGGGACTCGACGGGAGTTTAGATACGCAGTATTTT. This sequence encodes CASSLGLDGSLDTQYF.

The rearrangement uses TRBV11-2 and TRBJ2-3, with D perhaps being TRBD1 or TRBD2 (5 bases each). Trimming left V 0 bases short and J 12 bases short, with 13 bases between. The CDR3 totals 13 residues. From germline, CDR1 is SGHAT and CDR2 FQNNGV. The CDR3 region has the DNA TGTGCCAGCAGCTTAGAGGGGACCATAATCCAGTATTTT. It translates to CASSLEGTIIQYF.

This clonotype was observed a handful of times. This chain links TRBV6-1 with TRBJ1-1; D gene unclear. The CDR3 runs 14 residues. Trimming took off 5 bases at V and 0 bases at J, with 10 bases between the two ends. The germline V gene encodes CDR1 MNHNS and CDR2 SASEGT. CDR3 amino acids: CASSHMVVNTEAFF. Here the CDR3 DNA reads TGTGCCAGCAGTCATATGGTAGTGAACACTGAAGCTTTCTTT.

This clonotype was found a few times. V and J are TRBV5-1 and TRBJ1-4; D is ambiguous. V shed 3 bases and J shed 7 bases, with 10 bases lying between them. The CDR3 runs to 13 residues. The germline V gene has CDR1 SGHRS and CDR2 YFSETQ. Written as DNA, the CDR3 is TGCGCCAGCAGCTCCCTAACTGGTGAAAAACTGTTTTTT. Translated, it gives CASSSLTGEKLFF. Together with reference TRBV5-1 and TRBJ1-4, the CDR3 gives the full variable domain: KAGVTQTPRYLIKTRGQQVTLSCSPISGHRSVSWYQQTPGQGLQFLFEYFSETQRNKGNFPGRFSGRQFSNSRSEMNVSTLELGDSALYLCASSSLTGEKLFFGSGTQLSVL.

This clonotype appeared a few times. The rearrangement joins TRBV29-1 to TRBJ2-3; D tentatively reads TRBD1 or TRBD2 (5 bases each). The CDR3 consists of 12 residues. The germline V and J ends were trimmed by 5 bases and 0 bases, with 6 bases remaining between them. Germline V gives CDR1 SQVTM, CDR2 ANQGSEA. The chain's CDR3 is CSVRDSTDTQYF. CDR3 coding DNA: TGCAGCGTTCGGGACAGCACAGATACGCAGTATTTT.

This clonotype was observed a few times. The CDR3 spells CASSPSNGAIAGELFF. In DNA form, the CDR3 reads TGTGCCAGCAGCCCGAGCAACGGGGCCATCGCCGGGGAGCTGTTTTTT. This chain links TRBV6-1 with TRBJ2-2; the D gene could be TRBD1 or TRBD2 (5 bases each). CDR3 length: 16 amino acids. Germline CDR1 reads MNHNS; CDR2 reads SASEGT. Trimming took 6 bases from V and 6 from J, leaving 20 bases between them.

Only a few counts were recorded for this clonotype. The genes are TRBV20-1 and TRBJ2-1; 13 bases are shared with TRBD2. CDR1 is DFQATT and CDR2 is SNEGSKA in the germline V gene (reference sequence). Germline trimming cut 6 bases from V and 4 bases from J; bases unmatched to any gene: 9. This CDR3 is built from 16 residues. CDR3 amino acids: CSATSGGDWQYNEQFF. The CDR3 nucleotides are TGCAGTGCAACTAGCGGGGGGGATTGGCAGTACAATGAGCAGTTCTTC.

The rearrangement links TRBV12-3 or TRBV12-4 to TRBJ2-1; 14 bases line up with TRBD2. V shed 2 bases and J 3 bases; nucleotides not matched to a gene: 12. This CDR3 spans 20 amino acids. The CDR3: CASSLKRTSGRSAFYNEQFF. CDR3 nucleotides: TGTGCCAGCAGTTTAAAGCGGACTAGCGGGAGGTCGGCGTTCTACAATGAGCAGTTCTTC.

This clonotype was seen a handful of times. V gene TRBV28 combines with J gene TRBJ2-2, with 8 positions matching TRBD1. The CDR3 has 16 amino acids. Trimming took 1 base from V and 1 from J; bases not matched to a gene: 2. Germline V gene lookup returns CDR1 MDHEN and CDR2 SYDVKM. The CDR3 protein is CASSLYTGGNTGELFF. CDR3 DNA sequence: TGTGCCAGCAGTTTATATACAGGGGGGAACACCGGGGAGCTGTTTTTT.

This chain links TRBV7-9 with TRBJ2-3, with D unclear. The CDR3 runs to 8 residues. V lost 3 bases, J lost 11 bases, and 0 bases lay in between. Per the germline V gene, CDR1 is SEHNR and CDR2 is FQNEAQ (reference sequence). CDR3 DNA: TGTGCCAGCAGCTTGCAGTATTTT. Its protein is CASSLQYF.

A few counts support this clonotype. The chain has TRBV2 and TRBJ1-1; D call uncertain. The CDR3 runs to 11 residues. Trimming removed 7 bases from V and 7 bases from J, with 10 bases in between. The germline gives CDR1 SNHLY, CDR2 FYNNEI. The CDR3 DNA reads TGTGCCAGCATAAGGGAATATGAAGCTTTCTTT. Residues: CASIREYEAFF.

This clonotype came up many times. For the CDR3, the DNA is TGCAGTGCTCCGGTGCCTAGCGGGAGATTAAGAGAACAAAGCAATGAGCAGTTCTTC. Its protein product is CSAPVPSGRLREQSNEQFF. V is TRBV20-1 and J is TRBJ2-1, with 10 bases matching TRBD2. J lost 6 bases, V lost 5 bases, and 22 bases had no gene match. The CDR3 loop spans 19 amino acids. Per the germline V gene, CDR1 is DFQATT and CDR2 is SNEGSKA (reference sequence).

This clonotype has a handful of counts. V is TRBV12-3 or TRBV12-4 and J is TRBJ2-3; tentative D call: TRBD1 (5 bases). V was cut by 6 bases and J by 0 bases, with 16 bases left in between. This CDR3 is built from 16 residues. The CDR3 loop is CASSPWGSTSTDTQYF. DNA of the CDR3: TGTGCCAGCAGCCCCTGGGGCAGTACTAGCACAGATACGCAGTATTTT.